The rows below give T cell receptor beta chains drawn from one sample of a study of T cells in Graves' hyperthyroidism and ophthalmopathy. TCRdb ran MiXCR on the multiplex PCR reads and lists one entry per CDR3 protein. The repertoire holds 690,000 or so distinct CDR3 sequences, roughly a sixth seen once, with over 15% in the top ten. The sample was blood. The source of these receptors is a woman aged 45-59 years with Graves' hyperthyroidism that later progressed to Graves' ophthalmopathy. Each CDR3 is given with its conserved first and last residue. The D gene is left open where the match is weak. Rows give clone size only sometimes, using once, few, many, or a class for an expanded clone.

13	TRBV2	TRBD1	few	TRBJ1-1	TGTGCCAGCAGTGTACAGGGGAAGCGTTGGGCTTTCTTT	CASSVQGKRWAFF
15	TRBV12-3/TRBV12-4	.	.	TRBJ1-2	TGTGCCAGCACAAGCAGCATTAGCCCGGGCTATGGCTACACCTTC	CASTSSISPGYGYTF
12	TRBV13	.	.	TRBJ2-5	TGTGCCAGCAGCTTAGGCGGACAGACCCAGTACTTC	CASSLGGQTQYF
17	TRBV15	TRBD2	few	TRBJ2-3	TGTGCCACCAGCAGGGGAGGGACTAGCGGGGTCTCAGATACGCAGTATTTT	CATSRGGTSGVSDTQYF
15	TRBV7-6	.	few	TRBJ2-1	TGTGCCAGCAGCTTAGCGCTAAGTACCTACAATGAGCAGTTCTTC	CASSLALSTYNEQFF
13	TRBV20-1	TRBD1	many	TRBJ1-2	TGCAGTGCGCAGAAGGGGGCCTACTATGGCTACACCTTC	CSAQKGAYYGYTF
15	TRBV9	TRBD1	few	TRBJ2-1	TGTGCCAGCAGCGTAGAAGGGGGCCAGTACAATGAGCAGTTCTTC	CASSVEGGQYNEQFF
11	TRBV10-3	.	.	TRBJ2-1	TGTGCCATCAGTACAGGGTCTGAGCAGTTCTTC	CAISTGSEQFF
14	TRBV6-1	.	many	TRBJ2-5	TGTGCCAGCAGTGAAGGACTGTACCAAGAGACCCAGTACTTC	CASSEGLYQETQYF
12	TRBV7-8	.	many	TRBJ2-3	TGTGCCAGCAGGTCAGAGACAGATACGCAGTATTTT	CASRSETDTQYF
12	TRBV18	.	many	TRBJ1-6	TGTGCCAGCTCACGACCCAATTCACCCCTCCACTTT	CASSRPNSPLHF
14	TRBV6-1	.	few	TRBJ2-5	TGTGCCAGCAGTCCCCTCCCGGGATCGGAGACCCAGTACTTC	CASSPLPGSETQYF
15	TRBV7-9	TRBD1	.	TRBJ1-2	TGTGCCAGCAGCTTAAGCGGACAGGGGAGCTATGGCTACACCTTC	CASSLSGQGSYGYTF
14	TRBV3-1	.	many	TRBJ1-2	TGTGCCAGCAGCCAAGAGGTCGATGTCAATGGCTACACCTTC	CASSQEVDVNGYTF
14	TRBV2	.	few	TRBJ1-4	TGTGCCAGCATTGAGGACAGTACTAATGAAAAACTGTTTTTT	CASIEDSTNEKLFF
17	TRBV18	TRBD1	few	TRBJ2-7	TGTGCCAGCTCACCAAGGACAGGGGGCTCTTCCTCCTACGAGCAGTACTTC	CASSPRTGGSSSYEQYF
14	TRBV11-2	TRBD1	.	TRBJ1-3	TGTGCCAGCTTAGCTGGGACAGTTGGAAACACCATATATTTT	CASLAGTVGNTIYF
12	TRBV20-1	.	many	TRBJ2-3	TGCAGTGCCGCTTCGGGGACAGATACGCAGTATTTT	CSAASGTDTQYF
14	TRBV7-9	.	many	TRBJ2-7	TGTGCCAGCAGAACAGACAGGCTCGAGGGCGAGCAGTACTTC	CASRTDRLEGEQYF
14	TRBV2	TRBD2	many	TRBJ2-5	TGTGCCAGCAGACCGGGACTAGCTAGTGAGACCCAGTACTTC	CASRPGLASETQYF
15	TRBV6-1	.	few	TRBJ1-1	TGTGCCAGCACTACCCCGGAGGCCCCGAACACTGAAGCTTTCTTT	CASTTPEAPNTEAFF
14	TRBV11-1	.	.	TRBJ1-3	TGTGCCAGCAGCAAACTGCGGGGGCCAGGCACCATATATTTT	CASSKLRGPGTIYF
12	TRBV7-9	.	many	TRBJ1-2	TGTGCCAGCAGCGCCGCCACCGGGGGCTACACCTTC	CASSAATGGYTF
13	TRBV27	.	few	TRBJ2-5	TGTGCCAGCAGAGGCGGCCGTTGGGAGACCCAGTACTTC	CASRGGRWETQYF
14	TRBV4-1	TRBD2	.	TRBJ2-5	TGCGCCAGCAGCTCGCGGGGGGGCCCCGAGACCCAGTACTTC	CASSSRGGPETQYF
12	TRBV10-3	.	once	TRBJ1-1	TGTGCCATCAGTGATGGACAGAGTGAAGCTTTCTTT	CAISDGQSEAFF
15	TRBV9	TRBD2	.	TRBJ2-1	TGTGCCAGCAGCGCCGACGGGGGGACCTACAATGAGCAGTTCTTC	CASSADGGTYNEQFF
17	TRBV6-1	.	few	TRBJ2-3	TGTGCCAGCAGTGACGCCCGGACTACCCCTAGCACAGATACGCAGTATTTT	CASSDARTTPSTDTQYF
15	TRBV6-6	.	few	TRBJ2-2	TGTGCCAGCAGTTACGGGCAGGGGTACACCGGGGAGCTGTTTTTT	CASSYGQGYTGELFF
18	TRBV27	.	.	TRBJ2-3	TGTGCCAGCAGTTTTTGGGGTAGGGGCCTCACTCGTGTAGATACGCAGTATTTT	CASSFWGRGLTRVDTQYF
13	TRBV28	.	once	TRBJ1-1	TGTGCCAGCAACCAGACGGTGAACACTGAAGCTTTCTTT	CASNQTVNTEAFF
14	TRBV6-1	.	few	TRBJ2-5	TGTGCCAGCAGTGGACCGAGCTTCCAAGAGACCCAGTACTTC	CASSGPSFQETQYF
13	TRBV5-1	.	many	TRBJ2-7	TGCGCCAGCAGCCGGGACGGACTCTACGAGCAGTACTTC	CASSRDGLYEQYF
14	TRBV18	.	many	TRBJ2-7	TGTGCCAGCTCACCATTGGACAGTCCCTACGAGCAGTACTTC	CASSPLDSPYEQYF
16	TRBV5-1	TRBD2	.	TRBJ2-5	TGCGCCAGCACCTTCCTACTAGCGGGGGGTCAAGAGACCCAGTACTTC	CASTFLLAGGQETQYF
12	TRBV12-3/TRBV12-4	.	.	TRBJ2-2	TGTGCCAGCTCGAAACTCGCCTCCGAGCTGTTTTTT	CASSKLASELFF
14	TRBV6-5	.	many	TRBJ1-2	TGTGCCAGCACCTCAGGTTGGGCTAACTATGGCTACACCTTC	CASTSGWANYGYTF
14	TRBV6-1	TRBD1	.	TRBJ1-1	TGTGCCAGCAGTGTGGGCAGGGGGTACACTGAAGCTTTCTTT	CASSVGRGYTEAFF
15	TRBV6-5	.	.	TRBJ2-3	TGTGCCAGCAGTTATGATGGGACTAGCACAGATACGCAGTATTTT	CASSYDGTSTDTQYF
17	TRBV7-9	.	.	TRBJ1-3	TGTGCCAGCAGCCCCCGCCAGGGGCCGCTCTCTGGAAACACCATATATTTT	CASSPRQGPLSGNTIYF
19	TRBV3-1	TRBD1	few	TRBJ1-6	TGTGCCAGCAGCCAAGATTTGGAGGGGGCAATGACCTATAATTCACCCCTCCACTTT	CASSQDLEGAMTYNSPLHF
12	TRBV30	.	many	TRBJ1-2	TGTGCCTGGAGTATTGCTAACTATGGCTACACCTTC	CAWSIANYGYTF